The subject of this entry is one T cell receptor (beta chain). Its antigen has not been determined. No per-base quality is available; no much larger clone lies one base away. The immunoSEQ Assay, a bias-controlled multiplex PCR, was used to amplify TCRbeta CDR3 regions from genomic DNA. The paper's data handling went like this. The number of nucleated cells in each sample was estimated by amplification of reference gene primers within the assay. To quantify the absolute abundance of each unique TCRbeta CDR3 rearrangement, sequence reads were collapsed and filtered. For each sample, productive Simpson clonality was calculated as the square root of Simpson's diversity index over productive rearrangements. TCRdb took this table from immuneACCESS and kept in-frame rearrangements with V and J called. Such tables lack part of the clones; where checked against another copy, unresolved V genes explain under half of the gap, and the rest is unexplained. The D gene and trimming were derived from the DNA, and the V and J assignments and clone size from that table. The sample table contains around 250,000 clones; only one count was recorded for around 84% of them. The ten largest clones capture 4.5% to 6% of the sample.

This sample is part of a study of blood T cell repertoires in COVID-19 (dated by TCRdb to 2020 to 2021). For context, the study as a whole: The collaborator samples originated in the United States, Italy and Spain and spanned the acute and convalescent phases of COVID-19. The material from the prospective study consisted of cDNA or gDNA derived from T cells, B-cell-depleted T cells, or PBMCs. The dataset comprised deeply sampled blood TCRbeta repertoires from subjects exposed to, actively infected with, or recovered from COVID-19. A freely available public database, intended as a resource for researchers studying the immune response to SARS-CoV-2, is where the repertoires were released. Samples came from the ongoing ImmuneRACE study (first 160 participants) plus 1,254 subjects from 6 global collaborators. The sample metadata nearly always contained a de-identified subject ID, COVID-19 status, age in years and sex. Where available, HLA class I and class II types were taken from metadata supplied by the sample provider and were not determined by assay-based typing. The research as a whole found: The quantity of clinical and demographic metadata differed by source and by participant and was supplied without curation.

Enrolling through a virtual design, the prospective study's participants ranged in age from roughly 18 to 95 years and lived across some 22 United States geographic areas. To assign participants to cohorts, the prospective study relied on clinical history that participants themselves reported in a screening survey and a study questionnaire. Exposed participants were defined as having been in contact with someone with a PCR-confirmed or clinician-diagnosed COVID-19 case within 2 weeks of study entry. Each participant in the prospective study had whole blood, serum and a nasopharyngeal or oropharyngeal swab collected by mobile phlebotomists. Participants in the prospective study had the option to provide additional blood draws and questionnaires over a roughly 2-month period. Before DNA extraction, blood samples from the prospective study were shipped at room temperature or frozen. CDR1 GTSNPN and CDR2 SVGIG are derived from the germline V gene (reference sequence). Trimming leaves V shorter by 2 bases and J shorter by 3 bases, with the junction holding 7 bases beyond the gene matches. Measured from the cysteine to the phenylalanine, the CDR3 is 14 residues long. The kept DNA is CDR3 alone, 42 bases in frame from the first base.

The chain joins TRBV30 to TRBJ2-7, with 7 middle bases fitting TRBD1. The sample consisted of PBMCs or T cells enriched from blood (not recorded which). This receptor was taken from a man aged 35-49 years who had been exposed to COVID-19. The CDR3 sequence is CAWSHPYRGYEQYF. Here is the DNA: TGTGCCTGGAGTCATCCCTACAGGGGCTACGAGCAGTACTTC.